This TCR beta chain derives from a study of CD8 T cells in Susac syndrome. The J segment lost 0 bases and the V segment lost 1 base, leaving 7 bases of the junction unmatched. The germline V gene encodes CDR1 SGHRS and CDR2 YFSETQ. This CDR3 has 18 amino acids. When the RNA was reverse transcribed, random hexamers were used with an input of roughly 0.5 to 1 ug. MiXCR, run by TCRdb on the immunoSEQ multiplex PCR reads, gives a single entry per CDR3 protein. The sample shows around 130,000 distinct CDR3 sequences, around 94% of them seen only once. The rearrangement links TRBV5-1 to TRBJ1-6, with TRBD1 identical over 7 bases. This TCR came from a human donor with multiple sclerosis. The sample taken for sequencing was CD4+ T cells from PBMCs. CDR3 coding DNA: TGCGCCAGCAGCTTGTGGCAGGGGGAGAGCTCCTATAATTCACCCCTCCACTTT. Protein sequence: CASSLWQGESSYNSPLHF.